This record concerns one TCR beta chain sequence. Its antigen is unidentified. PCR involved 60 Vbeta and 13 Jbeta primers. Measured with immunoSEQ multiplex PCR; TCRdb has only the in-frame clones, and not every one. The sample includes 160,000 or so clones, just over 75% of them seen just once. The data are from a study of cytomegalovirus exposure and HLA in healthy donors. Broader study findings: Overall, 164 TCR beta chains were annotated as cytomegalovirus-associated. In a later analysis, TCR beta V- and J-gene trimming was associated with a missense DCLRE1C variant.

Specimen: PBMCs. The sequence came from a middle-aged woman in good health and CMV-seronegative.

The CDR3 region has the DNA TGTGCCAGCAGCTTGGGGACAGGGAAGAACACTGAAGCTTTCTTT. Protein sequence: CASSLGTGKNTEAFF. The genes are TRBV5-4 and TRBJ1-1, with 8 bases lining up with TRBD1. Trimming removed 0 bases from V and 1 base from J; junction bases left unmatched: 2. The CDR3 is 15 amino acids. Germline CDR1 reads SGHNT; CDR2 reads YYREEE (reference sequence).